The entry below describes one T cell receptor (beta chain). Its antigen is not identified. Profiling that covered TCR beta VDJ and CDR3 relied on genomic DNA as its template. One entry per CDR3 protein, called by TCRdb with MiXCR from the reads. Of around 180,000 distinct CDR3 sequences listed, almost 50% are singletons. The data stem from a study of CD8+CD57+ T cells in acquired aplastic anemia. Turning to the study itself: An average of 3.2 ug of DNA was obtained from sorted CD4+ and CD8+ cells. Overall study findings and caveats: Patient and control CD8+ Simpson's diversity was not significantly different. About 30 CD8+ CDR3 sequences occurred in both the patients and the controls.

This CDR3 region has 13 residues. Germline CDR1 reads GTSNPN; CDR2 reads SVGIG (reference sequence). Trimming took off 2 bases at V and 3 bases at J, with 10 bases between the two ends. Patients sequenced had flow cytometry evidence of CD8+CD57+ cell expansion. The rearrangement links TRBV30 to TRBJ1-1; D unclear. This sequence originates from a human donor with aplastic anemia. Sequencing was done on a sample of sorted CD4+, CD8+, or CD8+CD57+ T cells (not recorded which) from PBMCs. The CDR3 coding sequence is TGTGCCTGGAGTTTGCGGGGTGACACTGAAGCTTTCTTT. Encoded protein: CAWSLRGDTEAFF.